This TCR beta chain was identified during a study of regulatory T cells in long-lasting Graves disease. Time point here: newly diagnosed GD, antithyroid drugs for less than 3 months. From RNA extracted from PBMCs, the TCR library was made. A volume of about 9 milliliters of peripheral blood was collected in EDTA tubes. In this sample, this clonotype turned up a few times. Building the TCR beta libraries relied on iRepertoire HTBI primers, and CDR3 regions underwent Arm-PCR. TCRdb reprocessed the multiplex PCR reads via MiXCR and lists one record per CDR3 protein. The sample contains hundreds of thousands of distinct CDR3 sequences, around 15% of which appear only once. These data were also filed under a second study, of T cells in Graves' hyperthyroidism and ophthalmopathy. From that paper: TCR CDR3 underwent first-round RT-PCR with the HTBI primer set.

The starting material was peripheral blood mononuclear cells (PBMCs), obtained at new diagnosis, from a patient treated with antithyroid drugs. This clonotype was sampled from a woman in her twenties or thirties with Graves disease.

The CDR3 loop is CSVAVQETDTQYF. In DNA, the CDR3 is TGCAGCGTTGCTGTACAGGAGACAGATACGCAGTATTTT. V and J are TRBV29-1 and TRBJ2-3; tentatively, D is TRBD1 (5 bases). Trimming left V 4 bases short and J 3 bases short, with 11 bases between. The CDR3 has 13 amino acids. Per germline, CDR1 SQVTM and CDR2 ANQGSEA.